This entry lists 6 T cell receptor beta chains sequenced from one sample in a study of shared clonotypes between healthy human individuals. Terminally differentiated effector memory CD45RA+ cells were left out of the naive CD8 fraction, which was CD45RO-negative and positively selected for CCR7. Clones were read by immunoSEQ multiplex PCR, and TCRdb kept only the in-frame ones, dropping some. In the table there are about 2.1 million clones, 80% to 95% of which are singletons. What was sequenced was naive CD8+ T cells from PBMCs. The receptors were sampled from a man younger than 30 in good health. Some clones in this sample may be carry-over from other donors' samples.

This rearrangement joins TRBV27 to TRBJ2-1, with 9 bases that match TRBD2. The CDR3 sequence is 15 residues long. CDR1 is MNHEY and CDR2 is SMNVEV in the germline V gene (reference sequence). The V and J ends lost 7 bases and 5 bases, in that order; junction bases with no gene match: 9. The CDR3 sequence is CASTLSGRSHNEQFF. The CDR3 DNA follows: TGTGCCAGCACCCTCAGCGGGAGGTCTCACAATGAGCAGTTCTTC.

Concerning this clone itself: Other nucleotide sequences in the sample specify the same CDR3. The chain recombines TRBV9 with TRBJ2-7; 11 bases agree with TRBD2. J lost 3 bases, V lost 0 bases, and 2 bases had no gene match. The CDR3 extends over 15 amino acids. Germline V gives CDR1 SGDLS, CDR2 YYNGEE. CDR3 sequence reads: CASSVVAGGHYEQYF. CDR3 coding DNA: TGTGCCAGCAGCGTAGTAGCGGGAGGGCACTACGAGCAGTACTTC.

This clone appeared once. The CDR3 loop is CASSKREGSYNEQFF. In DNA, the CDR3 is TGTGCCAGCAGTAAACGGGAAGGCTCCTACAATGAGCAGTTCTTC. V and J are TRBV6-1 and TRBJ2-1; TRBD2 might be the D (5 bases). The CDR3 runs 15 residues. The germline V and J ends were trimmed by 5 bases and 0 bases, with 11 bases remaining between them. From germline, CDR1 is MNHNS and CDR2 SASEGT.

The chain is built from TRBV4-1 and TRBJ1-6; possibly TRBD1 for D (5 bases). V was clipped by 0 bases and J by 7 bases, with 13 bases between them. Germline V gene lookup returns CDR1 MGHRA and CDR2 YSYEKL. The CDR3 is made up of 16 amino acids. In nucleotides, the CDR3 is TGCGCCAGCAGCCAAGATACCTGGGGGAGGAATTCACCCCTCCACTTT. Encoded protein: CASSQDTWGRNSPLHF.

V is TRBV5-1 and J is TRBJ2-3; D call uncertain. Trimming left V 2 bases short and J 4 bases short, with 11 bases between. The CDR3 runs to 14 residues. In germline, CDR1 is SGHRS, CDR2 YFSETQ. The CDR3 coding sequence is TGCGCCAGCAGCTTTGACATGAAGTCAGATACGCAGTATTTT. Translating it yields CASSFDMKSDTQYF.

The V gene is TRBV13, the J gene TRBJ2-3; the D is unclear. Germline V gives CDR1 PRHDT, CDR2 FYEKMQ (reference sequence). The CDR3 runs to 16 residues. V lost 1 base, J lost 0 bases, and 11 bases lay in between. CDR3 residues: CASSLAPGISTDTQYF. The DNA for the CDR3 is TGTGCCAGCAGCTTAGCCCCGGGTATCAGCACAGATACGCAGTATTTT.